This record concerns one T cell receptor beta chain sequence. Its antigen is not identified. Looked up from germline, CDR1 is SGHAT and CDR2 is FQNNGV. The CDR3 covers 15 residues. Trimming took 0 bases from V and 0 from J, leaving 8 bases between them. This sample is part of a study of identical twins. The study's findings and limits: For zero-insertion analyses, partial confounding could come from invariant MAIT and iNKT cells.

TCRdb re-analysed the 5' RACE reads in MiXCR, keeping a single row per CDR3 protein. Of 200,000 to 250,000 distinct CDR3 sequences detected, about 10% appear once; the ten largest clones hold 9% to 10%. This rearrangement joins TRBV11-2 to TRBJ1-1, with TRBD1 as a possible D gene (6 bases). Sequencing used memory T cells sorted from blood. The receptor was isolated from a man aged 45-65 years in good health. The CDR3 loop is CASSLEGAMNTEAFF. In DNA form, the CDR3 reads TGTGCCAGCAGCTTAGAGGGGGCCATGAACACTGAAGCTTTCTTT.